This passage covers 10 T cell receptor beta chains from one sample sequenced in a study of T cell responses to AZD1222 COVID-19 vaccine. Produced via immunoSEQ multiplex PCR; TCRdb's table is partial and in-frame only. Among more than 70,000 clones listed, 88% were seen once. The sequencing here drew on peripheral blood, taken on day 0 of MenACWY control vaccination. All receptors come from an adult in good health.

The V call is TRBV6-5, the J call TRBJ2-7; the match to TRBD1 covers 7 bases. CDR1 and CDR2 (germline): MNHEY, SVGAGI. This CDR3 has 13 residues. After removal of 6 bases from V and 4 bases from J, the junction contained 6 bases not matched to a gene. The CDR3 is CASSWDSGYEQYF. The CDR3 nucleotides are TGTGCCAGCAGCTGGGACAGTGGGTACGAGCAGTACTTC.

The CDR3 spells CSVERGDEKLFF. The DNA for the CDR3 is TGCAGCGTTGAAAGGGGCGATGAAAAACTGTTTTTT. The gene calls are TRBV29-1 and TRBJ1-4; perhaps TRBD1 as D (5 bases). The CDR3 spans 12 residues. Trimming cost V 2 bases and J 6 bases, with 7 bases left between them. Germline V gene data show CDR1 as SQVTM and CDR2 as ANQGSEA.

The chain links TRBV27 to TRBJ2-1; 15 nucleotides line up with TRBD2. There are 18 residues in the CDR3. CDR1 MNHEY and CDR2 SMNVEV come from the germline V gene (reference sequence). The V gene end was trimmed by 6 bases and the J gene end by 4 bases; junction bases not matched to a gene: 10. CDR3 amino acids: CASRHPGLAGGIYNEQFF. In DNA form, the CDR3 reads TGTGCCAGCAGACATCCCGGACTAGCGGGGGGGATTTACAATGAGCAGTTCTTC.

The CDR3 coding sequence is TGTGCCAGCACCGTTGATCAGGGAGCGAGCTACGAGCAGTACTTC. Residues: CASTVDQGASYEQYF. This rearrangement joins TRBV5-5 to TRBJ2-7; D assignment may be TRBD1 or TRBD2 (5 bases each). The V end lost 6 bases, the J end lost 3 bases, and 19 bases lay between the germline ends. From germline, CDR1 is SGHKS and CDR2 YYEKEE (reference sequence). The CDR3 covers 15 residues.

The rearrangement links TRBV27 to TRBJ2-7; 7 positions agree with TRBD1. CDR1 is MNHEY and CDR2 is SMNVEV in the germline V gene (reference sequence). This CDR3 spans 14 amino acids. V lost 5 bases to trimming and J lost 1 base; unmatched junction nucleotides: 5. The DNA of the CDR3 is TGTGCCAGCAGTGCCCGGGACAGTTCCTACGAGCAGTACTTC. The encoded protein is CASSARDSSYEQYF.

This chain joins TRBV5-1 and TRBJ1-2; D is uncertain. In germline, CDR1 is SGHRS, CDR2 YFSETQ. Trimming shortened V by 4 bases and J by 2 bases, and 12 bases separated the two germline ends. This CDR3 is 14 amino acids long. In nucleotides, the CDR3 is TGCGCCAGCAGCCTGTTGGGATTAAACTATGGCTACACCTTC. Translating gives CASSLLGLNYGYTF.

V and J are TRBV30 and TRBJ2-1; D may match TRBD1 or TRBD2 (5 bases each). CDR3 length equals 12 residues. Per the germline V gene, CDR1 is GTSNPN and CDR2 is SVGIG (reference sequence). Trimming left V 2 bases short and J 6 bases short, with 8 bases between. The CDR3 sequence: CAWSTGPNEQFF. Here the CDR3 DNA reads TGTGCCTGGAGTACGGGACCCAATGAGCAGTTCTTC. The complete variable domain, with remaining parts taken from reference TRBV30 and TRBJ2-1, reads SQTIHQWPATLVQPVGSPLSLECTVEGTSNPNLYWYRQAAGRGLQLLFYSVGIGQISSEVPQNLSASRPQDRQFILSSKKLLLSDSGFYLCAWSTGPNEQFFGPGTRLTVL.

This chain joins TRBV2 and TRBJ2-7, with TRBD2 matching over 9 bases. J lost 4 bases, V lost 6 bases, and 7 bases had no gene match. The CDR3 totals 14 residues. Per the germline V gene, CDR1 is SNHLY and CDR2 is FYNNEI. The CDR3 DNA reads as TGTGCCAGCAGCGACATGGGACTAGCTTACGAGCAGTACTTC. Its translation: CASSDMGLAYEQYF.

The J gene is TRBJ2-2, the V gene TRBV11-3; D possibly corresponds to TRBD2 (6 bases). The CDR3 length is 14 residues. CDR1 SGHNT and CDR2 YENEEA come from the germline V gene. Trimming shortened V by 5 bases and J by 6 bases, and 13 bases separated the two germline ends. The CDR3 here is CASSPGTWPGELFF. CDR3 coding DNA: TGTGCCAGCAGCCCAGGGACTTGGCCCGGGGAGCTGTTTTTT.

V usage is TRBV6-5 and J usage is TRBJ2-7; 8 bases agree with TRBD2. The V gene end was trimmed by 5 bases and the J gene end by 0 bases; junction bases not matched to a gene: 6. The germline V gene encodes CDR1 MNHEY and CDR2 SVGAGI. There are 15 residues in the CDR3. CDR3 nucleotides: TGTGCCAGCAGTCGTAGCGGGGCCAGCTCCTACGAGCAGTACTTC. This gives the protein CASSRSGASSYEQYF.